The 24 T cell receptor beta chains listed next were all sequenced from one sample in a study of blood T cell repertoires in COVID-19. The repertoire was sequenced with immunoSEQ multiplex PCR; TCRdb's copy has only in-frame clones and lacks some. The table lists about 300,000 clones, around 92% of them singletons. The sample consisted of peripheral blood. These receptors came from a man aged 18-30 years who had recovered from COVID-19.

This clone has only one observation. The chain is built from TRBV4-2 and TRBJ2-1, with 7 bases aligning to TRBD2. The CDR3 length is 16 residues. Germline CDR1 reads LGHNA; CDR2 reads YNFKEQ. V was clipped by 0 bases and J by 3 bases; unmatched bases: 5. CDR3 amino acids: CASSQDWRGNYNEQFF. CDR3 coding DNA: TGTGCCAGCAGCCAAGATTGGCGGGGGAACTACAATGAGCAGTTCTTC.

The rearrangement links TRBV5-1 to TRBJ2-3, with D possibly being TRBD1 (5 bases). The CDR3 consists of 11 residues. V was shortened by 5 bases and J by 8 bases, with 9 bases between the two germline ends. Germline-derived CDR1 and CDR2 are SGHRS and YFSETQ. The CDR3 nucleotides are TGCGCCAGCAGGACAGTTGGTACGCAGTATTTT. Translation gives CASRTVGTQYF.

This rearrangement joins TRBV2 to TRBJ1-1; D not resolved. The CDR3 consists of 15 residues. The V end lost 6 bases, the J end lost 5 bases, and 19 bases lay between the germline ends. Germline V gene lookup returns CDR1 SNHLY and CDR2 FYNNEI. The CDR3 region is CASSPYLGPYTEAFF. The CDR3, as DNA: TGTGCCAGCAGCCCATACCTGGGCCCCTATACTGAAGCTTTCTTT.

The chain links TRBV5-4 to TRBJ2-5, with 7 bases identical to TRBD2. Germline V gene data show CDR1 as SGHNT and CDR2 as YYREEE (reference sequence). The V segment lost 0 bases and the J segment 6 bases; nucleotides outside the gene matches: 11. CDR3 length: 16 amino acids. The CDR3 sequence is CASSLELGRGIKTQYF. The CDR3 DNA reads TGTGCCAGCAGCTTGGAACTGGGGAGGGGTATAAAGACCCAGTACTTC. Supplemented by reference TRBV5-4 and TRBJ2-5, the full variable domain reads ETGVTQSPTHLIKTRGQQVTLRCSSQSGHNTVSWYQQALGQGPQFIFQYYREEENGRGNFPPRFSGLQFPNYSSELNVNALELDDSALYLCASSLELGRGIKTQYFGPGTRLLVL.

The rearrangement links TRBV3-1 (or the pseudogene TRBV3-2) to TRBJ1-5; the D gene is possibly TRBD1 (5 bases). The CDR3 extends over 14 amino acids. Germline CDR1 and CDR2: LGHDT and YNNKEL (reference sequence). Trimming pared 11 bases from V and 3 bases from J, leaving 17 bases between. CDR3 nucleotide sequence: TGTGCCTCAGACGCGAACAGGCTCAATCAGCCCCAGCATTTT. Residues: CASDANRLNQPQHF.

This clone has only a few counts. The J gene is TRBJ2-7, the V gene TRBV19; possibly TRBD1 for D (6 bases). Per germline, CDR1 LNHDA and CDR2 SQIVND (reference sequence). Trimming cost V 4 bases and J 7 bases, with 20 bases left between them. This CDR3 spans 15 amino acids. This CDR3 reads CASSTIVGAGWEQYF. The CDR3 nucleotides are TGTGCCAGTAGTACCATCGTGGGGGCCGGATGGGAGCAGTACTTC.

CDR3 amino acids: CAWSGLAGGQSLSTDTQYF. CDR3 coding DNA: TGTGCCTGGAGTGGGCTAGCGGGGGGTCAATCCCTCTCCACAGATACGCAGTATTTT. The chain is built from TRBV30 and TRBJ2-3, with 11 nucleotides matching TRBD2. CDR3 size: 19 residues. J was trimmed by 2 bases and V by 1 base; bases with no gene match: 14. Per the germline V gene, CDR1 is GTSNPN and CDR2 is SVGIG (reference sequence).

The rearrangement joins TRBV29-1 to TRBJ1-2, with 9 bases identical to TRBD1. The V gene end was trimmed by 6 bases and the J gene end by 6 bases; junction bases not matched to a gene: 8. CDR1 is SQVTM and CDR2 is ANQGSEA in the germline V gene. The CDR3 totals 13 residues. The CDR3 region is CSVEPGQGDGYTF. CDR3 sequence (DNA): TGCAGCGTGGAACCGGGACAGGGAGATGGCTACACCTTC.

The chain is built from TRBV7-2 and TRBJ2-5; the D gene is possibly TRBD1 (5 bases). From germline, CDR1 is SGHTA and CDR2 FQGNSA. This CDR3 has 15 residues. V dropped 0 bases and J dropped 5 bases, with 13 bases sitting between them. Here the CDR3 DNA reads TGTGCCAGCAGCTTAGCTCCCGACAGAATGGAGACCCAGTACTTC. Encoded protein: CASSLAPDRMETQYF. Together with reference TRBV7-2 and TRBJ2-5, the CDR3 gives the full variable domain: GAGVSQSPSNKVTEKGKDVELRCDPISGHTALYWYRQSLGQGLEFLIYFQGNSAPDKSGLPSDRFSAERTGGSVSTLTIQRTQQEDSAVYLCASSLAPDRMETQYFGPGTRLLVL.

The chain uses TRBV2 and TRBJ2-2; possible D gene TRBD1, 7 bases. This CDR3 comprises 15 residues. Trimming cost V 5 bases and J 5 bases, with 15 bases left between them. The germline gives CDR1 SNHLY, CDR2 FYNNEI. In nucleotides, the CDR3 is TGTGCCAGCAGTCCGGAGGGGGCTTGGACCGGGGAGCTGTTTTTT. Protein sequence: CASSPEGAWTGELFF.

This clone was seen once. This chain connects TRBV12-3 or TRBV12-4 to TRBJ2-1; the D gene is possibly TRBD2 (5 bases). The V end lost 5 bases, the J end lost 12 bases, and 14 bases lay between the germline ends. The CDR3 is 12 amino acids. CDR3 region: CASSPSLRGQFF. The CDR3 DNA follows: TGTGCCAGCAGTCCGTCGCTCCGGGGGCAGTTCTTC.

The J gene is TRBJ1-4, the V gene TRBV12-3 or TRBV12-4; D remains unclear. The CDR3 totals 13 residues. V lost 4 bases to trimming and J lost 8 bases, with 11 bases between them. The CDR3 protein is CASSSSHGEKLFF. CDR3 DNA: TGTGCCAGCAGTTCCTCCCACGGGGAAAAACTGTTTTTT.

This rearrangement joins TRBV19 to TRBJ1-2; 9 bases align to TRBD1. Germline CDR1 and CDR2: LNHDA and SQIVND (reference sequence). V dropped 5 bases and J dropped 4; count of bases not matched to a gene: 8. The CDR3 spans 15 residues. The CDR3 protein is CASSSQGASLYGYTF. The CDR3 DNA reads as TGTGCCAGTAGTTCACAGGGGGCCTCCCTCTATGGCTACACCTTC.

This rearrangement joins TRBV7-2 to TRBJ2-3, with D possibly TRBD2 on 6 matching bases. Germline CDR1 and CDR2: SGHTA and FQGNSA. This CDR3 has 15 amino acids. V lost 2 bases and J 9 bases, leaving 18 bases between the germline ends. Here the CDR3 DNA reads TGTGCCAGCAGCTTAATGATCGGGGGAGTCATAACGCAGTATTTT. It encodes CASSLMIGGVITQYF.

Regarding this clone: Other DNA variants within this sample encode the same CDR3. The chain employs TRBV9 and TRBJ1-2; possible D gene TRBD1, 5 bases. Germline V gene lookup returns CDR1 SGDLS and CDR2 YYNGEE. V was cut by 0 bases and J by 6 bases, with 6 bases left in between. This CDR3 has 12 amino acids. The CDR3 DNA reads TGTGCCAGCAGCGTAGGCAGGGATGGCTACACCTTC. The encoded protein is CASSVGRDGYTF.

The chain uses TRBV10-3 and TRBJ2-6, with TRBD1 matching over 12 bases. The V segment lost 9 bases and the J segment 2 bases; nucleotides outside the gene matches: 2. The CDR3 is 15 residues long. Germline-derived CDR1 and CDR2 are ENHRY and SYGVKD. The CDR3 DNA is TGTGCCATGGGGACAGGGGGCGCTGGGGCCAACGTCCTGACTTTC. This encodes CAMGTGGAGANVLTF.

The rearrangement uses TRBV4-1 and TRBJ2-5; D is perhaps TRBD2 (5 bases). V dropped 1 base and J dropped 4 bases, with 10 bases sitting between them. The CDR3 is 14 amino acids. CDR1 is MGHRA and CDR2 is YSYEKL in the germline V gene. CDR3 bases: TGCGCCAGCAGCCAAGTTGAGGGTGGAGAGACCCAGTACTTC. This sequence encodes CASSQVEGGETQYF.

The chain recombines TRBV12-5 with TRBJ1-2; D call uncertain. V shed 3 bases and J shed 4 bases, with 3 bases lying between them. The CDR3 loop spans 11 amino acids. Germline values: CDR1 LGHNT, CDR2 FRNRAP. CDR3 DNA sequence: TGTGCTAGTGGTTTCGGCTATGGCTACACCTTC. Its translation: CASGFGYGYTF.

This clone was observed a handful of times. The V and J genes are TRBV27 and TRBJ2-7, with 10 bases identical to TRBD1. The CDR3 extends over 14 amino acids. V lost 5 bases and J lost 7; bases outside the gene matches: 8. The germline V gene encodes CDR1 MNHEY and CDR2 SMNVEV (reference sequence). CDR3 sequence reads: CASSTGQGLGEQYF. The CDR3 nucleotides read TGTGCCAGCAGTACGGGACAGGGGTTGGGGGAGCAGTACTTC.

The table lists this clone with a count of one. J is TRBJ2-7 and V is TRBV7-8, with 9 bases lining up with TRBD2. V shed 3 bases and J 4 bases; nucleotides not matched to a gene: 4. Germline lookup yields CDR1 SGHVS and CDR2 FQNEAQ. CDR3 length: 14 residues. The CDR3 reads CASSFAGGGYEQYF. CDR3 DNA: TGTGCCAGCAGCTTTGCGGGGGGGGGATACGAGCAGTACTTC.

The chain combines TRBV5-6 with TRBJ1-1; D gene ambiguous. The CDR3 spans 13 residues. Trimming took 0 bases from V and 7 from J, leaving 10 bases between them. The germline V gene has CDR1 SGHDT and CDR2 YYEEEE. The DNA of the CDR3 is TGTGCCAGCAGCTTGGGAGAGGCGGTTGAAGCTTTCTTT. Translation gives CASSLGEAVEAFF.

The chain couples TRBV7-8 to TRBJ1-5; TRBD1 might be the D (5 bases). This CDR3 is built from 16 residues. V shed 2 bases and J shed 3 bases, with 14 bases lying between them. Germline CDR1 SGHVS, CDR2 FQNEAQ. The DNA for the CDR3 is TGTGCCAGCAGCTTAATGGCCCAGGGCACCAATCAGCCCCAGCATTTT. It yields the protein CASSLMAQGTNQPQHF.

The gene calls are TRBV5-1 and TRBJ2-2, with 8 nucleotides matching TRBD1. This CDR3 has 16 amino acids. The J segment lost 6 bases and the V segment lost 0 bases, leaving 7 bases of the junction unmatched. The V gene's germline CDR1 is SGHRS and CDR2 YFSETQ. DNA for the CDR3: TGCGCCAGCAGCTTGGCAGGGGGCGGCGTCGCCGGGGAGCTGTTTTTT. Protein: CASSLAGGGVAGELFF.

This clone was counted once. V is TRBV19 and J is TRBJ1-6, with D tentatively TRBD1 (5 bases). This CDR3 is built from 15 residues. Germline CDR1 and CDR2: LNHDA and SQIVND (reference sequence). The ends were cut back, 6 bases at V and 4 bases at J, with 13 bases in the middle. The CDR3 loop reads CASRPQGSYNSPLHF. CDR3 DNA sequence: TGTGCCAGTAGGCCCCAGGGCTCATATAATTCACCCCTCCACTTT.